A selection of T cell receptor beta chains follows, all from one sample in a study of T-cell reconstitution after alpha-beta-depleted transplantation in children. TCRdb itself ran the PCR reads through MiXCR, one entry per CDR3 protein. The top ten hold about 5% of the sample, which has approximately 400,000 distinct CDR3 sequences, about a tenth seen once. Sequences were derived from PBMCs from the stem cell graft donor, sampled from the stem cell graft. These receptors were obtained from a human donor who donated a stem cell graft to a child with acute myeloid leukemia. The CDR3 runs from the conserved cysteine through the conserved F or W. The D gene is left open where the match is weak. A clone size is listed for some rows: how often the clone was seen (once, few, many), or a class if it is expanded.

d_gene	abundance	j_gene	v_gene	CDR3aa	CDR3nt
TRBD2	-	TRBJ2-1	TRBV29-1	CSVEGASGSIGNEQFF	TGCAGCGTTGAAGGGGCTAGCGGGAGTATTGGTAATGAGCAGTTCTTC
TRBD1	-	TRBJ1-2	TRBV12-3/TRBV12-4	CASSLFRGQVYGYTF	TGTGCCAGCAGTTTATTCAGGGGGCAAGTCTATGGCTACACCTTC
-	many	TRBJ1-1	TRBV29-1	CSVERGVGVDTEAFF	TGCAGCGTTGAGAGAGGGGTGGGTGTTGACACTGAAGCTTTCTTT
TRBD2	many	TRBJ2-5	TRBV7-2	CASSRGLAGFQETQYF	TGTGCCAGCAGTCGTGGACTAGCGGGGTTTCAAGAGACCCAGTACTTC
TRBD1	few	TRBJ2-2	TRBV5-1	CASRLTGAGTGELFF	TGCGCCAGCAGACTGACAGGGGCGGGTACCGGGGAGCTGTTTTTT
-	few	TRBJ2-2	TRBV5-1	CASSSRPGDPTGELFF	TGCGCCAGCAGCTCTCGCCCGGGGGATCCCACCGGGGAGCTGTTTTTT
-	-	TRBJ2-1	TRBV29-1	CSVWTPSSYNEQFF	TGCAGCGTGTGGACGCCCAGCTCCTACAATGAGCAGTTCTTC
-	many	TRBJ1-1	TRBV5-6	CASSLGQIVGTEAFF	TGTGCCAGCAGCTTGGGGCAGATAGTCGGCACTGAAGCTTTCTTT
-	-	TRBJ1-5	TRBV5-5	CASSSGVILSQPQHF	TGTGCCAGCAGCTCAGGAGTTATACTTTCTCAGCCCCAGCATTTT
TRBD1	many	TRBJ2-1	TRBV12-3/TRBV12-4	CASSVDRGQEQFF	TGTGCCAGCAGCGTCGACAGGGGTCAGGAGCAGTTCTTC
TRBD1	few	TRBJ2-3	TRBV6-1	CASSGGTGEDTQYF	TGTGCCAGCAGTGGAGGGACAGGGGAGGATACGCAGTATTTT
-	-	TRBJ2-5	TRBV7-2	CASSRYSETQYF	TGTGCCAGCAGCCGCTACTCGGAGACCCAGTACTTC
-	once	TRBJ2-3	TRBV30	CAWSVARGRDTQYF	TGTGCCTGGAGTGTCGCGCGGGGGCGAGATACGCAGTATTTT
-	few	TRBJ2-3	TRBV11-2	CASSPSLRGTDTQYF	TGTGCCAGCAGCCCCTCTCTGCGAGGCACAGATACGCAGTATTTT
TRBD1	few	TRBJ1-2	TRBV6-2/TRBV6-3	CASSPRQGFYGYTF	TGTGCCAGCAGTCCCCGACAGGGGTTCTATGGCTACACCTTC
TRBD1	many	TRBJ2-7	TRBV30	CAWSGGTVLREQYF	TGTGCCTGGAGCGGTGGGACAGTTTTAAGGGAGCAGTACTTC
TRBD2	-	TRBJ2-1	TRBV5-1	CASSFGTSHTNEQFF	TGCGCCAGCAGCTTCGGGACTAGCCATACGAATGAGCAGTTCTTC
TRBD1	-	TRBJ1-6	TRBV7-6	CASSQGQGAQSPLHF	TGTGCCAGCAGCCAAGGACAGGGTGCACAATCACCCCTCCACTTT
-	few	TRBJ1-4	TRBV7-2	CASSLVLGEKLFF	TGTGCCAGCAGCTTAGTTCTGGGAGAAAAACTGTTTTTT
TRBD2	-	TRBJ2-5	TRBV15	CATSNSGVQETQYF	TGTGCCACCAGCAACAGCGGGGTCCAAGAGACCCAGTACTTC
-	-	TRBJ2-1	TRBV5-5	CASSPAPGQFF	TGTGCCAGCAGCCCGGCCCCGGGGCAGTTCTTC
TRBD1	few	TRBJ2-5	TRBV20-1	CSVLTGTGVSETQYF	TGCAGTGTCCTTACCGGGACAGGGGTATCAGAGACCCAGTACTTC
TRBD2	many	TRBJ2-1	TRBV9	CASSGRITSGTYNEQFF	TGTGCCAGCAGCGGCAGAATTACTAGCGGGACTTACAATGAGCAGTTCTTC
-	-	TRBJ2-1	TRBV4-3	CASSQVIVDEQFF	TGCGCCAGCAGCCAAGTGATCGTGGATGAGCAGTTCTTC
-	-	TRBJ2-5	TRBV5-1	CASSLNVGGEKETQYF	TGCGCCAGCAGCTTGAATGTAGGAGGAGAGAAAGAGACCCAGTACTTC
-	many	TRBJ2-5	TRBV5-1	CASSSQETQYF	TGCGCCAGCAGCTCCCAAGAGACCCAGTACTTC
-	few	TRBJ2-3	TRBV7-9	CASSLLVTDTQYF	TGTGCCAGCAGCTTATTAGTCACAGATACGCAGTATTTT
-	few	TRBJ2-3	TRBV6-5	CASSSARANTDTQYF	TGTGCCAGCAGTTCAGCTCGGGCAAACACAGATACGCAGTATTTT
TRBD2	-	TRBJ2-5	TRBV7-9	CASSLAQGIAGGETQYF	TGTGCCAGCAGCTTAGCACAGGGGATAGCGGGAGGAGAGACCCAGTACTTC
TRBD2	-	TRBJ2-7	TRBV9	CASSEGASGTYEQYF	TGTGCCAGCAGCGAGGGAGCTAGCGGCACCTACGAGCAGTACTTC
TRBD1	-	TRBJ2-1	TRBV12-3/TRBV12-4	CASSENRGNEQFF	TGTGCCAGCAGTGAAAACAGGGGCAATGAGCAGTTCTTC
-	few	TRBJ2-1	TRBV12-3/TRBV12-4	CASSLTGRGYNEQFF	TGTGCCAGCAGCCTTACGGGCAGGGGATACAATGAGCAGTTCTTC
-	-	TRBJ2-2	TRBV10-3	CAIRGVWTGELFF	TGTGCCATCAGAGGAGTGTGGACCGGGGAGCTGTTTTTT
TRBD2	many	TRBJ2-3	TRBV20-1	CSAIIPGLAGGQADTQYF	TGCAGTGCTATCATCCCGGGACTAGCGGGGGGGCAAGCAGATACGCAGTATTTT
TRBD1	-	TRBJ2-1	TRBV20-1	CSAPTGTGDVNEQFF	TGCAGTGCCCCAACCGGGACAGGGGACGTGAATGAGCAGTTCTTC
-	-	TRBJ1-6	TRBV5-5	CASSLVGRLRGNSPLHF	TGTGCCAGCAGCTTGGTTGGCAGGCTAAGGGGAAATTCACCCCTCCACTTT
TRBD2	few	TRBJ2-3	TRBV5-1	CASSSTSGGADTQYF	TGCGCCAGCAGCTCGACTAGCGGGGGTGCAGATACGCAGTATTTT
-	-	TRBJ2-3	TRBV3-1	CASSPYHLGGASTDTQYF	TGTGCCAGCAGCCCCTACCATTTAGGCGGGGCTAGCACAGATACGCAGTATTTT
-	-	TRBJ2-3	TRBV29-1	CSVQSGWTDTQYF	TGCAGCGTTCAATCGGGGTGGACAGATACGCAGTATTTT
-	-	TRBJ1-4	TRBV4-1	CASSQPGGVGEKLFF	TGCGCCAGCAGCCAACCTGGAGGGGTGGGTGAAAAACTGTTTTTT
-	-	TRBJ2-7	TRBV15	CATSHSLGGLYEQYF	TGTGCCACCAGCCACAGCCTCGGGGGATTGTACGAGCAGTACTTC